The 6 T cell receptor beta chains presented below share a single source sample, sequenced in a study of shared clonotypes between healthy human individuals. The protocol was immunoSEQ multiplex PCR, while the TCRdb copy is restricted to in-frame clones and leaves out a portion. The table shows fewer than 500,000 clones, with approximately 79% occurring only once. Sequenced material: PBMCs. These receptor sequences come from a woman between 40 and 55 years old in good health. Some clones in this sample may be carry-over from other donors' samples.

This clone was seen more than once but under ten times. The chain is built from TRBV2 and TRBJ1-1; TRBD1 might be the D (6 bases). CDR1 is SNHLY and CDR2 is FYNNEI in the germline V gene. The CDR3 spans 13 residues. V was clipped by 6 bases and J by 1 base, with 9 bases between them. The CDR3 DNA sequence: TGTGCCAGCAGCTGGGGACAGAACACTGAAGCTTTCTTT. Its protein product is CASSWGQNTEAFF.

V is TRBV11-2 and J is TRBJ1-3, with D perhaps TRBD1 (5 bases). The CDR3 totals 15 residues. V was shortened by 2 bases and J by 4 bases, with 12 bases between the two germline ends. Looked up from germline, CDR1 is SGHAT and CDR2 is FQNNGV. For the CDR3, the DNA is TGTGCCAGCAGCTTAAAGGGGTCGGACGGAAACACCATATATTTT. Its protein product is CASSLKGSDGNTIYF. Together with reference TRBV11-2 and TRBJ1-3, the CDR3 gives the full variable domain: EAGVAQSPRYKIIEKRQSVAFWCNPISGHATLYWYQQILGQGPKLLIQFQNNGVVDDSQLPKDRFSAERLKGVDSTLKIQPAKLEDSAVYLCASSLKGSDGNTIYFGEGSWLTVV.

V gene TRBV18 combines with J gene TRBJ1-4, with no clear D. V was pared by 0 bases and J by 7 bases, with 12 bases between. The CDR3 spans 15 residues. Germline lookup yields CDR1 KGHSH and CDR2 LQKENI. CDR3 in amino acids: CASSPPGGSGEKLFF. For the CDR3, the DNA is TGTGCCAGCTCACCACCGGGCGGGAGCGGTGAAAAACTGTTTTTT. Based on the CDR3 plus reference TRBV18 and TRBJ1-4, the full variable domain is NAGVMQNPRHLVRRRGQEARLRCSPMKGHSHVYWYRQLPEEGLKFMVYLQKENIIDESGMPKERFSAEFPKEGPSILRIQQVVRGDSAAYFCASSPPGGSGEKLFFGSGTQLSVL.

The chain combines TRBV15 with TRBJ1-5, with 9 bases lining up with TRBD1. Germline CDR1 LNHNV, CDR2 YYDKDF (reference sequence). Losses at the gene ends were 1 base for V and 6 bases for J; bases not matched to a gene: 7. CDR3 length: 16 residues. CDR3 sequence: CATSRAATGGIQPQHF. DNA of the CDR3: TGTGCCACCAGCAGAGCCGCAACAGGGGGCATTCAGCCCCAGCATTTT.

This sequence joins TRBV5-1 and TRBJ1-3, with D hard to call. The germline CDR1 and CDR2 sequences are SGHRS and YFSETQ. This CDR3 is 16 amino acids long. Trimming pared 2 bases from V and 0 bases from J, leaving 12 bases between. The CDR3 is CASSLVGQHSGNTIYF. The CDR3 DNA is TGCGCCAGCAGCTTAGTAGGGCAGCACTCTGGAAACACCATATATTTT.

The CDR3 nucleotides are TGTGCCACCAATACAGGACACCGCGGGTCTAGCGGTTCCGCAGATACGCAGTATTTT. Its translation is CATNTGHRGSSGSADTQYF. The genes are TRBV15 and TRBJ2-3; 7 nucleotides agree with TRBD2. Per germline, CDR1 LNHNV and CDR2 YYDKDF (reference sequence). J was trimmed by 4 bases and V by 7 bases; bases with no gene match: 23. CDR3 length equals 19 residues.